This is a list of T cell receptor beta chains from one sample in a study of CD8+ T cells in alopecia areata. TCRdb keeps only in-frame clones here, not all; method: immunoSEQ multiplex PCR. In the table there are about 130,000 clones, around 50% of which are singletons. The sequences come from CD4+ T cells sorted from blood, collected at week 0. Receptors were obtained from a human donor with alopecia areata. Both conserved end residues are part of each CDR3. A D gene is named only where the DNA matches it firmly. The size of a clone is reported for some rows only, either as once, few or many, or as a class for expanded clones.

NA	TRBJ2-7	NA	TRBV6-6	CASSYSRTSNYEQYF	TGTGCCAGCAGTTACAGTAGGACTTCAAATTACGAGCAGTACTTC
few	TRBJ2-5	NA	TRBV29-1	CSDRRQETQYF	TGCAGTGACAGGAGGCAAGAGACCCAGTACTTC
NA	TRBJ2-5	NA	TRBV27	CASNSLPQSKETQYF	TGTGCCAGCAACTCCTTACCACAGAGCAAAGAGACCCAGTACTTC
NA	TRBJ1-2	NA	TRBV6-5	CASSKGDSGYTF	TGTGCCAGCAGTAAGGGGGATTCGGGCTACACCTTC
NA	TRBJ1-1	NA	TRBV5-1	CASSSGVGLNTEAFF	TGCGCCAGCAGCTCAGGTGTGGGGCTGAACACTGAAGCTTTCTTT
NA	TRBJ1-2	NA	TRBV6-5	CASSSGQLNYGYTF	TGTGCCAGCAGTTCTGGACAGCTCAACTATGGCTACACCTTC
NA	TRBJ2-5	TRBD1	TRBV5-4	CASSEPRTGGETQYF	TGTGCCAGCAGCGAACCGCGGACAGGAGGAGAGACCCAGTACTTC
NA	TRBJ2-7	TRBD2	TRBV27	CASRNHLAGGYEQYF	TGTGCCAGCAGGAATCATCTAGCGGGGGGGTACGAGCAGTACTTC
NA	TRBJ1-2	NA	TRBV5-1	CASSLTGVGSGYTF	TGCGCCAGCAGCTTAACAGGTGTTGGGAGTGGCTACACCTTC
NA	TRBJ2-3	TRBD2	TRBV5-4	CASSSPRLAGGPGSTDTQYF	TGTGCCAGCAGCTCGCCAAGACTAGCGGGGGGGCCGGGAAGCACAGATACGCAGTATTTT
NA	TRBJ2-5	TRBD2	TRBV5-1	CASSLASGQKETQYF	TGCGCCAGCAGCTTGGCTAGCGGGCAGAAAGAGACCCAGTACTTC
NA	TRBJ2-5	NA	TRBV30	CAWRRLDPYETQYF	TGTGCCTGGAGGAGACTAGATCCTTATGAGACCCAGTACTTC
NA	TRBJ2-7	NA	TRBV29-1	CSVERTANSYEQYF	TGCAGCGTTGAACGGACAGCCAACTCCTACGAGCAGTACTTC
NA	TRBJ2-1	NA	TRBV5-1	CASSSDLNEQFF	TGCGCCAGCAGCTCGGACTTGAATGAGCAGTTCTTC
NA	TRBJ1-2	TRBD1	TRBV6-6	CATTGGEGNYGYTF	TGTGCCACCACAGGGGGGGAGGGGAACTATGGCTACACCTTC
NA	TRBJ2-7	NA	TRBV4-3	CASSQDLAYEQYF	TGCGCCAGCAGCCAAGATTTGGCCTACGAGCAGTACTTC
NA	TRBJ2-1	TRBD1	TRBV5-1	CASSLEGQVNNEQFF	TGCGCCAGCAGCTTGGAAGGACAGGTGAACAATGAGCAGTTCTTC
NA	TRBJ2-7	TRBD2	TRBV2	CASTKLAGPYEQYF	TGTGCCAGCACCAAACTAGCGGGGCCCTACGAGCAGTACTTC
NA	TRBJ2-1	NA	TRBV29-1	CSGGPANEQFF	TGCAGCGGCGGTCCCGCCAATGAGCAGTTCTTC
NA	TRBJ1-1	NA	TRBV18	CASSPRHQEAFF	TGTGCCAGCTCACCACGCCATCAGGAAGCTTTCTTT
NA	TRBJ2-1	NA	TRBV4-2	CASSQDHGYNEQFF	TGTGCCAGCAGCCAAGATCACGGTTACAATGAGCAGTTCTTC
NA	TRBJ2-1	TRBD2	TRBV5-4	CASGTSGRSSEQFF	TGTGCCAGCGGAACTAGCGGGAGGAGCAGTGAGCAGTTCTTC
NA	TRBJ1-4	NA	TRBV28	CASSLAPLNEKLFF	TGTGCCAGCAGTTTAGCACCTCTTAATGAAAAACTGTTTTTT
NA	TRBJ1-1	NA	TRBV19	CASSITRVRTNTEAFF	TGTGCCAGTAGTATCACCAGGGTCCGAACGAACACTGAAGCTTTCTTT
NA	TRBJ2-7	TRBD1	TRBV6-1	CASSVRDRGLYEQYF	TGTGCCAGCAGTGTTAGGGACAGGGGGCTCTACGAGCAGTACTTC
once	TRBJ2-7	NA	TRBV7-9	CASSRIVEGQQYF	TGTGCCAGCAGCCGGATCGTGGAAGGCCAGCAGTACTTC
NA	TRBJ2-5	TRBD2	TRBV29-1	CSASLGGETQYF	TGCAGCGCATCGCTGGGGGGGGAGACCCAGTACTTC
NA	TRBJ2-1	TRBD2	TRBV7-3	CASSPSGGSGNEQFF	TGTGCCAGCAGCCCGAGCGGGGGTTCTGGGAATGAGCAGTTCTTC